These T cell receptor beta chains were read from a single sample in a study of cytomegalovirus exposure and HLA in healthy donors. Measured with immunoSEQ multiplex PCR; TCRdb has only the in-frame clones, and not every one. The data show about 120,000 clones, 55% to 70% seen once. The specimen was PBMCs. These receptors all come from a woman aged 25 to 39 in good health and CMV-seronegative. CDR3s include the opening cysteine and the closing phenylalanine or tryptophan. D genes are given only for firm matches. Not all rows give a size; the values are once, few, many and, for expanded clones, a class.

D,size,V,J,DNA,CDR3
TRBD2,few,TRBV5-6,TRBJ2-1,TGTGCCAGCAGCTTGGTTCTGCGGGAGGGTGAGCAGTTCTTC,CASSLVLREGEQFF
-,-,TRBV25-1,TRBJ1-2,TGTGCCAGCAGTCCGTACAGGGAAGCTAACTATGGCTACACCTTC,CASSPYREANYGYTF
TRBD2,few,TRBV18,TRBJ2-1,TGTGCCAGCTCACATTCAGCGGGAGAGGGTCATGAGCAGTTCTTC,CASSHSAGEGHEQFF
-,few,TRBV20-1,TRBJ2-5,TGCAGTGCTAGTCCTGGCGAGACCCAGTACTTC,CSASPGETQYF
-,once,TRBV28,TRBJ2-1,TGTGCCAGCAGTTTATCCAGACTAGTCCCCGTATTGATAGAAGAGTACAATGAGCAGTTCTTC,CASSLSRLVPVLIEEYNEQFF
-,-,TRBV14,TRBJ2-7,TGTGCCAGCAGCCAAGTGCGGAGCTCCTACGAGCAGTACTTC,CASSQVRSSYEQYF
TRBD2,-,TRBV5-1,TRBJ2-7,TGCGCCAGCAGCTTGACGGGGGGAGAGCAGTACTTC,CASSLTGGEQYF
-,-,TRBV27,TRBJ1-1,TGTGCCAGCAGACTGAACAGGGCCTCGAACACTGAAGCTTTCTTT,CASRLNRASNTEAFF
-,-,TRBV5-1,TRBJ2-3,TGCGCCAGCAGCTTGTCCGGAGCAGATACGCAGTATTTT,CASSLSGADTQYF
TRBD1,-,TRBV10-3,TRBJ1-1,TGTGCCATCAGCTCCGGGACAGCGAACACTGAAGCTTTCTTT,CAISSGTANTEAFF
-,few,TRBV28,TRBJ1-4,TGTGCCAGCAGTTTCTGGGGGAGGGAAAAACTGTTTTTT,CASSFWGREKLFF
TRBD2,-,TRBV6-1,TRBJ2-7,TGTGCCAGCAGTGACCTAGCGGGAGTGGCCTACGAGCAGTACTTC,CASSDLAGVAYEQYF
-,-,TRBV27,TRBJ1-1,TGTGCCAGCAGCTCCGGGAACACTGAAGCTTTCTTT,CASSSGNTEAFF
TRBD1,few,TRBV6-1,TRBJ1-1,TGTGCCAGCAGTGAAGCGGACAGGGGGCGTGAAGCTTTCTTT,CASSEADRGREAFF
-,-,TRBV30,TRBJ1-5,TGTGCCTGGAGTTATAAAAGCAATCAGCCCCAGCATTTT,CAWSYKSNQPQHF
TRBD2,-,TRBV29-1,TRBJ2-1,TGCAGCGTTGCCCAGCGGGGGCCGCCATTCTTC,CSVAQRGPPFF
-,-,TRBV28,TRBJ1-3,TGTGCCAGCAGTTTATTGTTAGGGGTGGACAACTCTGGAAACACCATATATTTT,CASSLLLGVDNSGNTIYF
-,few,TRBV10-3,TRBJ2-5,TGTGCCATTGGCGACAGCCCACTGCGGACCCAAGAGACCCAGTACTTC,CAIGDSPLRTQETQYF
TRBD1,-,TRBV2,TRBJ2-7,TGTGCCAGCAACCTAGGGGGCGCTGGCTACGAGCAGTACTTC,CASNLGGAGYEQYF
-,-,TRBV6-5,TRBJ2-2,TGTGCCAGCAGTTACTCGGTCGGAGACACCGGGGAGCTGTTTTTT,CASSYSVGDTGELFF
TRBD2,few,TRBV7-3,TRBJ2-1,TGTGCCAGCAGCTCCATCCGGGGAGCGGGAGGGTTCAGCGAGCAGTTCTTC,CASSSIRGAGGFSEQFF
TRBD2,-,TRBV7-6,TRBJ2-1,TGTGCCAGCAGCATGACTAGCGGCACGGAGCAGTTCTTC,CASSMTSGTEQFF
TRBD2,once,TRBV27,TRBJ2-1,TGTGCCAGCAGTTCTGGGACTAGCGGGAGTTTCGGCAATGAGCAGTTCTTC,CASSSGTSGSFGNEQFF
TRBD2,few,TRBV6-1,TRBJ2-3,TGTGCCAGCAGTGAAGCTACTAGCGGGAATGTGAAAAGGCCAGATACGCAGTATTTT,CASSEATSGNVKRPDTQYF
TRBD1,-,TRBV6-5,TRBJ1-3,TGTGCCAGCAGTTACGCTGGACAGGGGACCGGTAACACCATATATTTT,CASSYAGQGTGNTIYF
TRBD2,few,TRBV11-2,TRBJ2-7,TGTGCCAGCAGCTTAGATGGGAGGGAGGGGTTCGAGCAGTACTTC,CASSLDGREGFEQYF
TRBD2,few,TRBV5-6,TRBJ2-7,TGTGCCAGCAGCTTAGGACTAGCGGGAGTTTACGAGCAGTACTTC,CASSLGLAGVYEQYF
-,few,TRBV6-6,TRBJ2-2,TGTGCCAGCAGTTACTCTATATTGGCAACCGGGGAGCTGTTTTTT,CASSYSILATGELFF
-,few,TRBV28,TRBJ2-2,TGTGCCAGCAGTTTGGTCGGGAACCTGGGCACCGGGGAGCTGTTTTTT,CASSLVGNLGTGELFF
TRBD1,-,TRBV10-3,TRBJ2-7,TGTGCCTCGTACACCCCGGGACAGGGCCCTCGGGAGCAGTACTTC,CASYTPGQGPREQYF
-,-,TRBV28,TRBJ2-7,TGTGCCAGCAGTCCGCGAGCGTACGAGCAGTACTTC,CASSPRAYEQYF
-,-,TRBV18,TRBJ2-1,TGTGCCAGCTCACGAGCGCTAGAGGGATATGAGCAGTTCTTC,CASSRALEGYEQFF
TRBD1,few,TRBV6-5,TRBJ1-3,TGTGCCAGCAGCGGGACAGGGGGAAACACCATATATTTT,CASSGTGGNTIYF
TRBD1,few,TRBV18,TRBJ1-2,TGTGCCAGCTCGACAGGGAACGATGGCTACACCTTC,CASSTGNDGYTF
-,-,TRBV5-1,TRBJ2-1,TGCGCCAGCAGCGAGCAGGGGAATGAGCAGTTCTTC,CASSEQGNEQFF
-,-,TRBV5-4,TRBJ2-1,TGTGCCAGCAGCCCGGCACTAGATCCCAATGAGCAGTTCTTC,CASSPALDPNEQFF
-,-,TRBV2,TRBJ2-7,TGTGCCAGCAGTGAATCTGGCGGGCAGTACTTC,CASSESGGQYF
-,-,TRBV7-3,TRBJ2-3,TGTGCCAGCAGCTCCTCTCCCGGGAGTTTGACAGATACGCAGTATTTT,CASSSSPGSLTDTQYF
TRBD2,-,TRBV9,TRBJ2-7,TGTGCCAGCAGCCGGGCCAGCGGGATTAGGGGCGAGCAGTACTTC,CASSRASGIRGEQYF
TRBD2,-,TRBV15,TRBJ2-7,TGTGCCACCCGGGCTAGCGGGAGTTACGAGCAGTACTTC,CATRASGSYEQYF
TRBD1,-,TRBV10-3,TRBJ1-2,TGTGCCATCAGTGAGAAAGCCGGGACAGGGAGGACCTTC,CAISEKAGTGRTF
TRBD2,few,TRBV4-1,TRBJ2-4,TGCGCCAGCAGCCAAGAGTTGGCGGGAGGGCCCAAAAACATTCAGTACTTC,CASSQELAGGPKNIQYF
-,-,TRBV6-1,TRBJ2-1,TGTGCCAGCAGTGCTCCGCTCCGATATACAAACAATGAGCAGTTCTTC,CASSAPLRYTNNEQFF
TRBD2,-,TRBV19,TRBJ2-1,TGTGCCAGCTACCAGCGCGGGAGCTCCTACAATGAGCAGTTCTTC,CASYQRGSSYNEQFF
-,-,TRBV28,TRBJ1-4,TGTGCCAGCTTACAACAGGGATCTAATGAAAAACTGTTTTTT,CASLQQGSNEKLFF
-,-,TRBV4-2,TRBJ1-2,TGTGCCAGCAGCCAAGTGGGCGGGGCTAACTATGGCTACACCTTC,CASSQVGGANYGYTF
-,-,TRBV27,TRBJ2-7,TGTGCCAGCAGTTTTGAGGCGCGGCCACGATCCTACGAGCAGTACTTC,CASSFEARPRSYEQYF
-,-,TRBV5-1,TRBJ1-1,TGCGCCAGCAGCTGGGGGGACCGGAACACTGAAGCTTTCTTT,CASSWGDRNTEAFF
TRBD1,-,TRBV27,TRBJ1-4,TGTGCCAGCCAAACTAGCGGGACAGGGTTTGAAAAACTGTTTTTT,CASQTSGTGFEKLFF